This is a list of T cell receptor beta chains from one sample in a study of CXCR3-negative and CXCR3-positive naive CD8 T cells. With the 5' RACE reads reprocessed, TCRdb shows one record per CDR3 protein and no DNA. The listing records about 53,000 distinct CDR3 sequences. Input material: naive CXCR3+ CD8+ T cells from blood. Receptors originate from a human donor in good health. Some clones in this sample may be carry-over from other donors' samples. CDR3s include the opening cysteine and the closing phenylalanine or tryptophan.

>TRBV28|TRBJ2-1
CASSLGSYNEQFF
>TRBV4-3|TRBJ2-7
CASSQGDRESYEQYF
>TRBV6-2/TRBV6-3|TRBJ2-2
CASEGWDSMNTGELFF
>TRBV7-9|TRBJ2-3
CASSSTGVSRDTQYF
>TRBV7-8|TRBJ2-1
CASSYPGVTGYNEQFF
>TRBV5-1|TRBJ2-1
CASSFFGQVGAYNEQFF
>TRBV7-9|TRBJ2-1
CASSRARDGEQFF
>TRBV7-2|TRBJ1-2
CASSFGRGPWGYTF
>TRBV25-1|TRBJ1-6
CASSDWGSNSPLHF
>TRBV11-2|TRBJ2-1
CASSLGTGAVLYNEQFF
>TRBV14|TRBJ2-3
CASSQVTDTQYF
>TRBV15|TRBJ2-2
CATSRDVGTGELFF
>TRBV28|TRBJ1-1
CASSYRDTNTEAFF
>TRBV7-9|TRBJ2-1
CASSRGTGSSDEQFF
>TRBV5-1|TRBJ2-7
CASSTGTGIYEQYF
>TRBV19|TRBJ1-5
CASSVQDYSNQPQHF
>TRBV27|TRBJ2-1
CASSFPPTSGSSYNEQFF
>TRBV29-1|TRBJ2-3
CSVAASGGADTQYF
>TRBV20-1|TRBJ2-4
CSARERTLAKNIQYF
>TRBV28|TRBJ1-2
CASSLLGGDGYTF
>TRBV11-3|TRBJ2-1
CASSSIDEEQFF
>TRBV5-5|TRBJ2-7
CASSLWYVSYEQYF
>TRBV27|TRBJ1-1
CASSLAGPAEAFF
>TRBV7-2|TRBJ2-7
CASSAGQGAYEQYF
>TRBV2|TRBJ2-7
CASRENDFYEQYF
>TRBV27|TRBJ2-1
CASSLSAGAGVREQFF
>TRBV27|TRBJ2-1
CASSLSRGANEQFF